Presented here are 25 T cell receptor beta chains from one specimen sequenced in a study of cytomegalovirus exposure and HLA in healthy donors. Vbeta (60) and Jbeta (13) primers were used in the PCR. Libraries were prepared by immunoSEQ multiplex PCR; TCRdb keeps only in-frame clonotypes and omits some of them. The profile shows some 200,000 clones, about 80% of them singletons. The source material was PBMCs. The receptor source for this set is a girl aged 10 to 17 in good health and CMV-seronegative.

The rearrangement uses TRBV28 and TRBJ1-5; 8 bases line up with TRBD1. After removal of 6 bases from V and 0 bases from J, the junction contained 19 bases not matched to a gene. The CDR3 covers 20 residues. Germline CDR1 MDHEN, CDR2 SYDVKM. The CDR3 reads CASSVSQDRVLTISNQPQHF. CDR3 in DNA: TGTGCCAGCAGCGTATCGCAGGACAGGGTTCTGACCATTAGCAATCAGCCCCAGCATTTT.

The chain carries TRBV2 and TRBJ2-1; 11 nucleotides align to TRBD2. The CDR3 totals 17 residues. Trimming took 8 bases from V and 0 from J; bases not matched to a gene: 9. Germline V gene lookup returns CDR1 SNHLY and CDR2 FYNNEI. The CDR3 is CASVPGLAANSYNEQFF. The DNA for the CDR3 is TGTGCCAGCGTCCCGGGACTAGCGGCCAACTCCTACAATGAGCAGTTCTTC.

The chain uses TRBV5-1 and TRBJ2-3, with 10 bases matching TRBD2. After removal of 4 bases from V and 6 bases from J, the junction contained 8 bases not matched to a gene. The V gene's germline CDR1 is SGHRS and CDR2 YFSETQ. CDR3 size: 15 residues. CDR3 nucleotide sequence: TGCGCCAGCAGCCTAGCGGGAGTCGCCGGGGATACGCAGTATTTT. Amino acids: CASSLAGVAGDTQYF.

The rearrangement joins TRBV11-3 to TRBJ2-1; 10 bases agree with TRBD2. Per germline, CDR1 SGHNT and CDR2 YENEEA. CDR3 length: 14 amino acids. V lost 5 bases and J lost 7; bases outside the gene matches: 5. The CDR3 DNA reads as TGTGCCAGCAGCCCTCTAGCGGGGGCGAATGAGCAGTTCTTC. Translating gives CASSPLAGANEQFF.

This clone came up once. CDR3: CASSISGAYPNGYTF. The CDR3 bases are TGTGCCAGCAGTATCTCAGGGGCCTATCCCAATGGCTACACCTTC. This sequence joins TRBV28 and TRBJ1-2, with a tentative D call TRBD1 (6 bases). The germline CDR1 and CDR2 sequences are MDHEN and SYDVKM. The CDR3 has 15 residues. The germline V and J ends were trimmed by 5 bases and 6 bases, with 19 bases remaining between them.

The chain uses TRBV9 and TRBJ1-5; D gene ambiguous. The germline gives CDR1 SGDLS, CDR2 YYNGEE. CDR3 length equals 14 residues. V lost 3 bases to trimming and J lost 5 bases, with 12 bases between them. CDR3 nucleotide sequence: TGTGCCAGCAGCGCAGACACGGTCGATCAGCCCCAGCATTTT. This encodes CASSADTVDQPQHF. The entire variable domain, with the rest obtained from reference TRBV9 and TRBJ1-5, is as follows: DSGVTQTPKHLITATGQRVTLRCSPRSGDLSVYWYQQSLDQGLQFLIQYYNGEERAKGNILERFSAQQFPDLHSELNLSSLELGDSALYFCASSADTVDQPQHFGDGTRLSIL.

The V gene is TRBV13, the J gene TRBJ2-1, with 8 bases that match TRBD2. Germline V lookup: CDR1 PRHDT, CDR2 FYEKMQ (reference sequence). The CDR3 is 16 residues long. The V gene end was trimmed by 5 bases and the J gene end by 4 bases; junction bases not matched to a gene: 10. Written as DNA, the CDR3 is TGTGCCAGCAGCCCACCGACTAGCGATTGGTACAATGAGCAGTTCTTC. Protein: CASSPPTSDWYNEQFF.

This clone was seen just once. The J gene is TRBJ2-3, the V gene TRBV5-1; TRBD2 agrees at 12 bases. The junction had 9 bases not matched to a gene; V was cut back by 0 bases and J by 7 bases. CDR1 and CDR2 from the germline V gene are SGHRS and YFSETQ. The CDR3 loop spans 17 amino acids. This CDR3 is CASSLELAGGHWNTQYF. CDR3 nucleotide sequence: TGCGCCAGCAGCTTGGAGCTAGCGGGGGGGCACTGGAATACGCAGTATTTT.

Regarding this clone: Other DNA sequences of this sample code for an identical CDR3. The chain uses TRBV9 and TRBJ2-5; 14 bases are a match to TRBD2. Unmatched junction bases numbered 13, after V lost 8 bases and J lost 4 bases. CDR1 and CDR2 from the germline V gene are SGDLS and YYNGEE. This CDR3 is built from 17 residues. The CDR3 here is CASSPLGLAGGLETQYF. CDR3 bases: TGTGCCAGTAGCCCCCTCGGACTAGCGGGGGGTTTAGAGACCCAGTACTTC.

In DNA, the CDR3 is TGTGCCAGCCGATCAAACCCCGACAGGGAGTCTTTCTTT. It codes for CASRSNPDRESFF. The rearrangement links TRBV28 to TRBJ1-1; 7 bases match TRBD1. Germline CDR1 MDHEN, CDR2 SYDVKM. This CDR3 is 13 amino acids long. The ends lost 8 bases at V and 12 bases at J; junction bases unmatched: 15.

This chain uses TRBV6-5 with TRBJ2-2, with 10 positions matching TRBD1. With V trimmed by 6 bases and J by 6 bases, 7 bases remained unmatched. Germline CDR1 reads MNHEY; CDR2 reads SVGAGI. CDR3 size: 15 residues. The CDR3 DNA sequence: TGTGCCAGCAGAACCGACAGGGGGCTAGCCGGGGAGCTGTTTTTT. Its translation: CASRTDRGLAGELFF.

The chain uses TRBV5-1 and TRBJ2-5, with D possibly being TRBD2 (5 bases). V lost 1 base to trimming and J lost 5 bases, with 12 bases between them. The CDR3 sequence is 14 residues long. CDR1 is SGHRS and CDR2 is YFSETQ in the germline V gene. DNA for the CDR3: TGCGCCAGCAGCTTGAGCGGTTTGGACGAGACCCAGTACTTC. Protein sequence: CASSLSGLDETQYF.

J is TRBJ2-2 and V is TRBV25-1; 8 bases align to TRBD1. The CDR3 extends over 16 amino acids. J gave up 1 base and V 2 bases, and 3 bases lay outside the gene matches. CDR1 is MGHDK and CDR2 is SYGVNS in the germline V gene. CDR3 protein: CASSENRGMNTGELFF. As DNA, the CDR3 is TGTGCCAGCAGTGAAAACAGGGGGATGAACACCGGGGAGCTGTTTTTT. Full variable domain (rest looked up from reference TRBV25-1 and TRBJ2-2): EADIYQTPRYLVIGTGKKITLECSQTMGHDKMYWYQQDPGMELHLIHYSYGVNSTEKGDLSSESTVSRIRTEHFPLTLESARPSHTSQYLCASSENRGMNTGELFFGEGSRLTVL.

V gene TRBV28 combines with J gene TRBJ1-5; 9 nucleotides match TRBD1. Germline V CDR1 and CDR2: MDHEN, SYDVKM. The CDR3 runs to 15 residues. With 5 bases clipped from V and 2 bases from J, the junction kept 4 bases outside the gene matches. The CDR3 here is CASSLRTGGNQPQHF. In nucleotides, the CDR3 is TGTGCCAGCAGTCTAAGGACAGGGGGCAATCAGCCCCAGCATTTT.

Only one count was recorded for this clone. The chain couples TRBV5-6 to TRBJ1-1; possible D gene TRBD1, 6 bases. Trimming removed 3 bases from V and 3 bases from J, with 15 bases in between. Germline CDR1 SGHDT, CDR2 YYEEEE. The CDR3 consists of 15 residues. The chain's CDR3 is CASSSINRDHTEAFF. Written as DNA, the CDR3 is TGTGCCAGCAGCTCGATTAACAGGGACCACACTGAAGCTTTCTTT.

The CDR3 DNA reads TGTGCCGGGTCCCGACAGGGCCCCTACGAGCAGTACTTC. Protein product: CAGSRQGPYEQYF. The chain is built from TRBV7-8 and TRBJ2-7; 7 bases map to TRBD1. Losses at the gene ends were 11 bases for V and 2 bases for J; bases not matched to a gene: 9. CDR1 SGHVS and CDR2 FQNEAQ come from the germline V gene. The CDR3 contains 13 residues.

This chain uses TRBV15 with TRBJ2-5; 8 nucleotides line up with TRBD2. Trimming cost V 3 bases and J 0 bases; bases outside gene matches: 3. This CDR3 region has 15 residues. CDR1 LNHNV and CDR2 YYDKDF come from the germline V gene (reference sequence). The DNA for the CDR3 is TGTGCCACCAGCAGCGGGGGGGTGTACCAAGAGACCCAGTACTTC. Translation: CATSSGGVYQETQYF.

The gene calls are TRBV4-1 and TRBJ2-7; D perhaps matches TRBD1 (5 bases). In germline, CDR1 is MGHRA, CDR2 YSYEKL. The CDR3 sequence is 15 residues long. V lost 0 bases, J lost 2 bases, and 11 bases lay in between. The chain's CDR3 is CASSQDVVDTYEQYF. Here the CDR3 DNA reads TGCGCCAGCAGCCAAGATGTGGTGGACACCTACGAGCAGTACTTC.

The J gene is TRBJ2-6, the V gene TRBV29-1, with a possible D match to TRBD1 (6 bases). With 6 bases removed from V and 0 bases from J, the gap between germline ends came to 15 bases. The CDR3 has 16 residues. The germline gives CDR1 SQVTM, CDR2 ANQGSEA. CDR3 sequence reads: CSVPGQLISGANVLTF. The CDR3 coding sequence is TGCAGCGTACCCGGACAGCTGATCTCTGGGGCCAACGTCCTGACTTTC.

V usage is TRBV18 and J usage is TRBJ1-2; no reliable D call. The V gene lost 3 bases and the J gene lost 3 bases, with 11 bases spanning the gap. Germline CDR1 KGHSH, CDR2 LQKENI. This CDR3 is built from 14 residues. CDR3: CASSPPSVDYGYTF. Written as DNA, the CDR3 is TGTGCCAGCTCACCTCCCAGCGTGGACTATGGCTACACCTTC.

The chain carries TRBV4-1 and TRBJ2-3, with D possibly being TRBD2 (5 bases). V shed 0 bases and J shed 4 bases, with 8 bases lying between them. Germline CDR1 is MGHRA and CDR2 is YSYEKL. This CDR3 region has 14 residues. The CDR3 here is CASSQEVRADTQYF. DNA of the CDR3: TGCGCCAGCAGCCAAGAGGTGAGGGCAGATACGCAGTATTTT.

V and J are TRBV28 and TRBJ2-3, with D perhaps matching TRBD2 (5 bases). Germline CDR1 and CDR2: MDHEN and SYDVKM. V gave up 6 bases and J gave up 0 bases, with 16 bases separating them. The CDR3 extends over 16 amino acids. The CDR3 sequence: CASSPGSGSSTDTQYF. CDR3 nucleotide sequence: TGTGCCAGCAGCCCGGGGAGCGGATCTAGCACAGATACGCAGTATTTT.

The rearrangement links TRBV15 to TRBJ1-3; D call uncertain. V was pared by 1 base and J by 0 bases, with 16 bases between. The germline gives CDR1 LNHNV, CDR2 YYDKDF (reference sequence). The CDR3 totals 18 residues. The CDR3 here is CATSRAGGGFLSGNTIYF. DNA for the CDR3: TGTGCCACCAGCAGAGCTGGAGGCGGGTTCCTCTCTGGAAACACCATATATTTT.

The CDR3 here is CAISVQGNSPLHF. CDR3 DNA sequence: TGTGCCATCAGTGTTCAGGGTAATTCACCCCTCCACTTT. The rearrangement uses TRBV10-3 and TRBJ1-6; D might be TRBD1 (5 bases). CDR3 length equals 13 residues. Germline V gene lookup returns CDR1 ENHRY and CDR2 SYGVKD. Trimming left V 4 bases short and J 6 bases short, with 7 bases between.

As DNA, the CDR3 is TGTGCCAGCAGCGTAGTAGACACTGAAGCTTTCTTT. Residues: CASSVVDTEAFF. V is TRBV9 and J is TRBJ1-1; D is undetermined. Germline V gives CDR1 SGDLS, CDR2 YYNGEE. The CDR3 length is 12 residues. The ends were cut back, 0 bases at V and 3 bases at J, with 3 bases in the middle. Supplemented by reference TRBV9 and TRBJ1-1, the full variable domain reads DSGVTQTPKHLITATGQRVTLRCSPRSGDLSVYWYQQSLDQGLQFLIQYYNGEERAKGNILERFSAQQFPDLHSELNLSSLELGDSALYFCASSVVDTEAFFGQGTRLTVV.